Below, 10 T cell receptor beta chains from the same sample are listed, as sequenced in a study of PD-1 blockade in classical Hodgkin lymphoma. Time point specified: cycle 4 day 1 (C4D1), after five to seven weeks of nivolumab. Brentuximab vedotin exposure varied among the patients, all of whom had relapsed after autologous stem cell transplantation. Purification of CD4+ T cells from thawed PBMCs was achieved by magnetic negative selection. Clones were sequenced by immunoSEQ multiplex PCR, and TCRdb holds only the in-frame ones, with some missing. The sample lists over 25,000 clones, 86% seen once, with roughly 0.44% in the top ten. Sequenced material: CD4+ T cells from blood, taken before the fourth cycle of nivolumab. All receptors come from a human donor with classical Hodgkin lymphoma.

The rearrangement joins TRBV19 to TRBJ2-5, with 7 bases that match TRBD2. This CDR3 contains 15 residues. Germline CDR1 is LNHDA and CDR2 is SQIVND (reference sequence). V gave up 1 base and J gave up 1 base; unmatched junction bases: 3. The CDR3 here is CASSIGGRVQETQYF. The DNA of the CDR3 is TGTGCCAGTAGTATAGGAGGGAGGGTCCAAGAGACCCAGTACTTC.

Only one count was recorded for this clone. The chain has TRBV2 and TRBJ2-1, with D possibly TRBD1 on 6 matching bases. Trimming stripped 2 bases from V and 0 bases from J, with 11 bases between. CDR3 length: 16 residues. Germline V gene data show CDR1 as SNHLY and CDR2 as FYNNEI. The DNA for the CDR3 is TGTGCCAGCAGTGAACAGGGCAGGGGCTCCTACAATGAGCAGTTCTTC. It codes for CASSEQGRGSYNEQFF. Looking up the rest from reference TRBV2 and TRBJ2-1 gives the full variable domain: EPEVTQTPSHQVTQMGQEVILRCVPISNHLYFYWYRQILGQKVEFLVSFYNNEISEKSEIFDDQFSVERPDGSNFTLKIRSTKLEDSAMYFCASSEQGRGSYNEQFFGPGTRLTVL.

V gene TRBV29-1 combines with J gene TRBJ2-5; D is undetermined. Germline CDR1 is SQVTM and CDR2 is ANQGSEA. The CDR3 covers 13 residues. V was cut by 5 bases and J by 3 bases, with 13 bases left in between. The CDR3, as DNA: TGCAGCGTTCACACAGAAACCAAAGAGACCCAGTACTTC. Encoded protein: CSVHTETKETQYF. The entire variable domain, with the rest obtained from reference TRBV29-1 and TRBJ2-5, is as follows: SAVISQKPSRDICQRGTSLTIQCQVDSQVTMMFWYRQQPGQSLTLIATANQGSEATYESGFVIDKFPISRPNLTFSTLTVSNMSPEDSSIYLCSVHTETKETQYFGPGTRLLVL.

The V call is TRBV7-8, the J call TRBJ2-2; D not certain. The CDR3 spans 16 residues. Between the trimmed V and J ends, which lost 1 base and 3 bases, there was a span of 12 bases. Germline V lookup: CDR1 SGHVS, CDR2 FQNEAQ. The CDR3 bases are TGTGCCAGCAGCTTAGTAGTCCTCCCACACACCGGGGAGCTGTTTTTT. Translated: CASSLVVLPHTGELFF. Combining the CDR3 with reference TRBV7-8 and TRBJ2-2 gives the whole variable domain GAGVSQSPRYKVAKRGQDVALRCDPISGHVSLFWYQQALGQGPEFLTYFQNEAQLDKSGLPSDRFFAERPEGSVSTLKIQRTQQEDSAVYLCASSLVVLPHTGELFFGEGSRLTVL.

The chain joins TRBV5-1 to TRBJ2-2; D possibly corresponds to TRBD1 (5 bases). Trimming took off 2 bases at V and 1 base at J, with 6 bases between the two ends. Germline V lookup: CDR1 SGHRS, CDR2 YFSETQ. This CDR3 is built from 14 residues. The CDR3 region has the DNA TGCGCCAGCAGCTTTGACAGGAACACCGGGGAGCTGTTTTTT. Translating it yields CASSFDRNTGELFF.

The chain combines TRBV5-1 with TRBJ1-2; D gene unclear. Germline V CDR1 and CDR2: SGHRS, YFSETQ. This CDR3 contains 15 residues. Deletions cut 0 bases from V and 2 bases from J, with 11 bases between. The CDR3 sequence is CASSLEAGGNYGYTF. The DNA of the CDR3 is TGCGCCAGCAGCTTGGAAGCCGGAGGGAACTATGGCTACACCTTC.

CDR3 residues: CASSPSGGSLSYEQYF. DNA of the CDR3: TGTGCCAGCAGCCCTAGCGGGGGTTCCCTCTCCTACGAGCAGTACTTC. The V gene is TRBV7-9, the J gene TRBJ2-7; 10 bases are shared with TRBD2. V trimming: 5 bases; J trimming: 0 bases; junction bases outside the gene matches: 7. Germline CDR1 SEHNR, CDR2 FQNEAQ (reference sequence). There are 16 residues in the CDR3.

The V call is TRBV10-3, the J call TRBJ2-3, with 8 bases lining up with TRBD2. Germline V lookup: CDR1 ENHRY, CDR2 SYGVKD. This CDR3 is 14 amino acids long. The J segment lost 2 bases and the V segment lost 11 bases, leaving 9 bases of the junction unmatched. This CDR3 reads CASKREKDTDTQYF. Written as DNA, the CDR3 is TGTGCCTCTAAGCGGGAGAAGGACACAGATACGCAGTATTTT.

V gene TRBV6-5 combines with J gene TRBJ2-1; D uncertain. The germline CDR1 and CDR2 sequences are MNHEY and SVGAGI. The CDR3 is made up of 12 amino acids. With 4 bases removed from V and 7 bases from J, the gap between germline ends came to 8 bases. The CDR3 DNA is TGTGCCAGCAGTTCCGTCGGGAATGAGCAGTTCTTC. It codes for CASSSVGNEQFF.

Points on this clone: The same CDR3 is also encoded by other DNA sequences in this sample. The chain employs TRBV10-3 and TRBJ1-5; D is possibly TRBD1 (5 bases). Looked up from germline, CDR1 is ENHRY and CDR2 is SYGVKD. CDR3 length: 12 amino acids. Trimming removed 8 bases at V and 6 bases at J, with 11 bases between. For the CDR3, the DNA is TGTGCCATCGGTGGGGGAGGTCAGCCCCAGCATTTT. Its protein product is CAIGGGGQPQHF.